One and the same sample provided the 25 T cell receptor beta chains below, sequenced in a study of T cell repertoires in cytomegalovirus infection. TCRdb reprocessed the reads via MiXCR and lists one record per CDR3 protein. Altogether around 530,000 distinct CDR3 sequences are present, about 25% being singletons, with the ten largest covering 13%. Sequenced material: PBMCs. These receptors came from a human donor in good health (CMV status not recorded). Some clones in this sample may be carry-over from other donors' samples.

The chain has TRBV14 and TRBJ1-1; D gene unclear. V was cut by 0 bases and J by 5 bases, with 13 bases left in between. The germline CDR1 and CDR2 sequences are SGHDN and FVKESK. The CDR3 is made up of 15 amino acids. CDR3 sequence reads: CASSQDFGGWTEAFF. In DNA, the CDR3 is TGTGCCAGCAGCCAAGATTTCGGCGGCTGGACTGAAGCTTTCTTT.

This chain's CDR3 is CASSLGPRARETQYF. CDR3 nucleotide sequence: TGTGCCAGCAGCTTAGGACCTAGGGCGCGGGAGACCCAGTACTTC. The chain couples TRBV11-2 to TRBJ2-5; D is unclear. Germline V lookup: CDR1 SGHAT, CDR2 FQNNGV. V lost 1 base and J 5 bases, leaving 14 bases between the germline ends. The CDR3 sequence is 15 residues long.

This clonotype was observed a handful of times. This chain uses TRBV18 with TRBJ1-5, with no clear D. V lost 2 bases to trimming and J lost 6 bases, with 8 bases between them. CDR3 length equals 13 residues. The germline V gene has CDR1 KGHSH and CDR2 LQKENI. The CDR3 sequence: CASSPGDGQPQHF. CDR3 bases: TGTGCCAGCTCACCAGGGGATGGTCAGCCCCAGCATTTT.

The chain employs TRBV30 and TRBJ1-1; D remains ambiguous. The V and J ends lost 2 bases and 7 bases respectively, with 8 bases between them. Germline V lookup: CDR1 GTSNPN, CDR2 SVGIG (reference sequence). This CDR3 region has 11 residues. The CDR3 bases are TGTGCCTGGAGTCCCAGCGATGAAGCTTTCTTT. The encoded protein is CAWSPSDEAFF.

This rearrangement joins TRBV27 to TRBJ2-6; no definite D call. Trimming left V 6 bases short and J 1 base short, with 13 bases between. The CDR3 consists of 16 residues. Germline V CDR1 and CDR2: MNHEY, SMNVEV (reference sequence). The CDR3 nucleotides read TGTGCCAGCAGCCGTCCCCCTCATTCTGGGGCCAACGTCCTGACTTTC. Translating it yields CASSRPPHSGANVLTF.

The DNA for the CDR3 is TGTGCCAGCAGCTTTCCCCCCGGGACGTCCCCTAGCGGGAGCTCCTACGAGCAGTACGTC. Its protein product is CASSFPPGTSPSGSSYEQYV. The chain links TRBV7-2 to TRBJ2-7; 10 bases agree with TRBD2. Per the germline V gene, CDR1 is SGHTA and CDR2 is FQGNSA. V trimming: 3 bases; J trimming: 0 bases; junction bases outside the gene matches: 17. This CDR3 region has 20 residues.

This sequence joins TRBV27 and TRBJ1-6, with no clear D. Germline assignment: CDR1 MNHEY and CDR2 SMNVEV (reference sequence). V lost 3 bases, J lost 9 bases, and 15 bases lay in between. The CDR3 runs to 15 residues. The CDR3 region has the DNA TGTGCCAGCAGTTTCCCTCGGGTAACGGGTTCACCCCTCCACTTT. It is translated as CASSFPRVTGSPLHF.

The rearrangement uses TRBV28 and TRBJ2-7; 7 nucleotides agree with TRBD2. In germline, CDR1 is MDHEN, CDR2 SYDVKM. Unmatched junction bases numbered 12, after V lost 10 bases and J lost 0 bases. The CDR3 runs to 15 residues. The CDR3 nucleotides read TGTGCCACCCATGATAGCGGGCTCAGCTCCTACGAGCAGTACTTC. Protein product: CATHDSGLSSYEQYF.

This clonotype was counted only a few times. J is TRBJ2-2 and V is TRBV6-2 or TRBV6-3, with D tentatively TRBD1 or TRBD2 (6 bases each). In germline, CDR1 is MNHEY, CDR2 SVGEGT. Trimming cost V 6 bases and J 7 bases, with 15 bases left between them. The CDR3 length is 14 residues. In DNA, the CDR3 is TGTGCCAGCAGACCATACAGGGAGGTCGGGGAGCTGTTTTTT. This codes for CASRPYREVGELFF.

The genes are TRBV11-2 and TRBJ2-7; a possible D gene is TRBD1 (6 bases). With 5 bases removed from V and 7 bases from J, the gap between germline ends came to 21 bases. CDR3 length: 15 residues. CDR1 and CDR2 (germline): SGHAT, FQNNGV. The CDR3 here is CASSQFRGSAREQYF. The CDR3 nucleotides read TGTGCCAGCAGCCAATTCAGGGGAAGCGCGCGGGAGCAGTACTTC.

In this sample, this clonotype turned up a few times. The chain joins TRBV6-2 or TRBV6-3 to TRBJ2-1; a weak D match, TRBD1 (7 bases). Germline V gene sequence: CDR1 MNHEY, CDR2 SVGEGT. The CDR3 is 14 residues long. The V end was cut by 6 bases, the J end by 3 bases, with 12 bases between. CDR3 in DNA: TGTGCCAGCAGCCGACAGGGAGGCTACAATGAGCAGTTCTTC. Translated, it gives CASSRQGGYNEQFF.

This clonotype has at least ten counts. This chain links TRBV29-1 with TRBJ1-1, with 7 bases lining up with TRBD1. The CDR3 is 13 amino acids. Germline CDR1 SQVTM, CDR2 ANQGSEA. Germline trimming cut 0 bases from V and 7 bases from J; bases unmatched to any gene: 5. The CDR3 nucleotides read TGCAGCGTTGAAGAGGTCAGGGGGTATGAAGCTTTCTTT. Translation gives CSVEEVRGYEAFF.

This clonotype came up a few times. This sequence joins TRBV15 and TRBJ1-1; TRBD1 is a possible D gene (6 bases). The germline gives CDR1 LNHNV, CDR2 YYDKDF (reference sequence). Trimming pared 0 bases from V and 1 base from J, leaving 12 bases between. CDR3 length: 16 residues. The chain's CDR3 is CATSRDRPGENTEAFF. In DNA form, the CDR3 reads TGTGCCACCAGCAGAGATCGGCCAGGGGAGAACACTGAAGCTTTCTTT.

The table lists this clonotype with a count of one. The chain carries TRBV28 and TRBJ2-5; D remains ambiguous. The CDR3 is 16 amino acids. The germline V gene has CDR1 MDHEN and CDR2 SYDVKM. Trimming stripped 5 bases from V and 5 bases from J, with 21 bases between. CDR3 in amino acids: CASSLTPEKQLETQYF. DNA of the CDR3: TGTGCCAGCAGTCTCACCCCGGAGAAACAATTGGAGACCCAGTACTTC.

At least ten counts were recorded for this clonotype. The V gene is TRBV7-2, the J gene TRBJ1-2; maybe TRBD1 (5 bases). Germline V gives CDR1 SGHTA, CDR2 FQGNSA. The CDR3 is 16 amino acids. Trimming removed 1 base at V and 5 bases at J, with 17 bases between. CDR3 region: CASSLDRARGLYGYTF. The CDR3 DNA is TGTGCCAGCAGCTTAGACCGTGCCCGGGGACTGTATGGCTACACCTTC. Full variable domain (remainder filled in from reference TRBV7-2 and TRBJ1-2): GAGVSQSPSNKVTEKGKDVELRCDPISGHTALYWYRQSLGQGLEFLIYFQGNSAPDKSGLPSDRFSAERTGGSVSTLTIQRTQQEDSAVYLCASSLDRARGLYGYTFGSGTRLTVV.

The rearrangement joins TRBV5-1 to TRBJ1-1, with D tentatively TRBD1 (6 bases). This CDR3 spans 17 amino acids. Looked up from germline, CDR1 is SGHRS and CDR2 is YFSETQ. Between the trimmed V and J ends, which lost 4 bases and 2 bases, there was a span of 21 bases. The CDR3 DNA reads TGCGCCAGCAGCCCGACCCGAGTCGGGGGGCGCAACACTGAAGCTTTCTTT. Amino acid sequence: CASSPTRVGGRNTEAFF.

The chain employs TRBV2 and TRBJ2-7; D perhaps matches TRBD2 (6 bases). CDR1 and CDR2 from the germline V gene are SNHLY and FYNNEI. The CDR3 covers 11 residues. Trimming removed 7 bases at V and 3 bases at J, with 7 bases between. The CDR3 loop is CASTGVYEQYV. CDR3 bases: TGTGCCAGCACGGGGGTCTACGAGCAGTACGTC.

The sample holds many counts of this clonotype. CDR3 protein: CASSQDQSGNTEAFF. Here the CDR3 DNA reads TGCGCCAGCAGCCAAGATCAGTCGGGGAACACTGAAGCTTTCTTT. The rearrangement joins TRBV4-1 to TRBJ1-1; no reliable D call. Germline V gives CDR1 MGHRA, CDR2 YSYEKL. The ends were cut back, 0 bases at V and 1 base at J, with 9 bases in the middle. This CDR3 comprises 15 residues.

The J gene is TRBJ2-5, the V gene TRBV19; D is unclear. Germline CDR1 is LNHDA and CDR2 is SQIVND (reference sequence). Trimming pared 1 base from V and 4 bases from J, leaving 13 bases between. This CDR3 spans 15 amino acids. CDR3 protein: CASSIASTKRETQYF. The CDR3 DNA reads as TGTGCCAGTAGTATAGCCTCCACCAAACGAGAGACCCAGTACTTC. Variable domain in full (rest from reference TRBV19 and TRBJ2-5): DGGITQSPKYLFRKEGQNVTLSCEQNLNHDAMYWYRQDPGQGLRLIYYSQIVNDFQKGDIAEGYSVSREKKESFPLTVTSAQKNPTAFYLCASSIASTKRETQYFGPGTRLLVL.

This sequence joins TRBV5-4 and TRBJ2-5, with unresolved D. V was clipped by 2 bases and J by 1 base, with 9 bases between them. This CDR3 has 14 amino acids. Germline-derived CDR1 and CDR2 are SGHNT and YYREEE (reference sequence). The CDR3 region is CASSFIRAQETQYF. The CDR3 DNA reads as TGTGCCAGCAGCTTTATCCGGGCCCAAGAGACCCAGTACTTC.

This clonotype has a count of ten or more. The CDR3 coding sequence is TGTGCCAGCAATTACGGGCGGAACACCGGGGAGCTGTTTTTT. It specifies CASNYGRNTGELFF. The chain combines TRBV7-6 with TRBJ2-2; unclear D gene. V was pared by 7 bases and J by 1 base, with 10 bases between. The CDR3 is made up of 14 amino acids. CDR1 is SGHVS, CDR2 FNYEAQ, per germline. The full variable domain, completed using reference TRBV7-6 and TRBJ2-2, is GAGVSQSPRYKVTKRGQDVALRCDPISGHVSLYWYRQALGQGPEFLTYFNYEAQQDKSGLPNDRFSAERPEGSISTLTIQRTEQRDSAMYRCASNYGRNTGELFFGEGSRLTVL.

V gene TRBV10-3 combines with J gene TRBJ2-1; D is unresolved. The CDR3 is 15 residues long. V was shortened by 8 bases and J by 2 bases, with 16 bases between the two germline ends. Germline CDR1 ENHRY, CDR2 SYGVKD. CDR3 region: CAIGHQRVPYNEQFF. CDR3 DNA sequence: TGTGCCATCGGCCATCAAAGGGTCCCCTACAATGAGCAGTTCTTC.

The J gene is TRBJ2-1, the V gene TRBV7-6, with D uncertain. CDR1 and CDR2 (germline): SGHVS, FNYEAQ. V was pared by 1 base and J by 4 bases, with 14 bases between. The CDR3 covers 16 residues. CDR3 region: CASSLVRVVSYNEQFF. For the CDR3, the DNA is TGTGCCAGCAGCTTAGTACGGGTTGTAAGTTACAATGAGCAGTTCTTC.

This clonotype was seen only a few times. The rearrangement joins TRBV7-4 to TRBJ1-5, with 8 nucleotides matching TRBD1. Unmatched junction bases numbered 4, after V lost 2 bases and J lost 7 bases. Germline CDR1 and CDR2: SGHVT and SQSDAQ. This CDR3 region has 14 residues. The DNA of the CDR3 is TGTGCCAGCAGCTTACAGGGGGCGAGACAGCCCCAGCATTTT. Translation: CASSLQGARQPQHF. The whole variable domain, filled in from reference TRBV7-4 and TRBJ1-5, reads GAGVSQSPRYKVAKRGRDVALRCDSISGHVTLYWYRQTLGQGSEVLTYSQSDAQRDKSGRPSGRFSAERPERSVSTLKIQRTEQGDSAVYLCASSLQGARQPQHFGDGTRLSIL.

The chain is built from TRBV24-1 and TRBJ2-1; 10 bases align to TRBD2. The CDR3 runs to 13 residues. J lost 9 bases, V lost 7 bases, and 5 bases had no gene match. Germline assignment: CDR1 KGHDR and CDR2 SFDVKD. As DNA, the CDR3 is TGTGCCACCAGAGCGGGAGGGCTGGTTGAGCAGTTCTTC. It encodes CATRAGGLVEQFF.